This T cell receptor (beta chain) was recorded in a study of T cells after yellow fever vaccination. Study findings and constraints: The secondary response was weaker but peaked faster, day 5 versus 15.

A 5'RACE template-switching step, the method used to make TCR cDNA, added a universal primer site and UMIs. Each CDR3 protein is one row after TCRdb ran MiXCR on the 5' RACE reads. The data contain about 52,000 distinct CDR3 sequences, around 6.7% of them singletons. CDR1 is SGDLS, CDR2 YYNGEE, per germline. Trimming pared 4 bases from V and 4 bases from J, leaving 13 bases between. The CDR3 has 14 residues. This specimen was CD8+ T cells not binding an NS4B(214-222) dextramer, sorted from PBMCs, taken roughly 46 days after the first yellow fever vaccination. The rearrangement links TRBV9 to TRBJ2-3, with a weak D call TRBD1 (6 bases). This TCR was sampled from a man in his late teens or twenties who received the YFV17D yellow fever vaccine. The CDR3 protein is CASSPQGQADTQYF. DNA for the CDR3: TGTGCCAGCAGCCCCCAGGGGCAAGCAGATACGCAGTATTTT.